This T cell receptor (beta chain) was recorded in a study of cytomegalovirus exposure and HLA in healthy donors. Broader study findings: The number of N-insertions in an Asian-associated ancestry cluster was reportedly below the roughly 700-donor mean in a later analysis.

Germline CDR1 and CDR2: KGHSH and LQKENI. The CDR3 loop spans 14 amino acids. V dropped 3 bases and J dropped 2 bases, with 10 bases sitting between them. As to this clone: As yet, its antigen is unknown.

Each of the donors was a healthy bone marrow donor. This PCR relied on a set of 60 Vbeta primers and 13 Jbeta primers. Sequencing used immunoSEQ multiplex PCR; TCRdb keeps in-frame clones, though not all of them. The repertoire consists of under 250,000 clones, with 80% to 90% occurring once and the leading ten covering around 0.22%. Sequenced: PBMCs. This chain joins TRBV18 and TRBJ1-2; D is perhaps TRBD1 (5 bases). This receptor was taken from a girl aged 2 to 10 in good health and CMV-seronegative. CDR3 in amino acids: CASSPSGGNYGYTF. The CDR3 DNA sequence: TGTGCCAGCTCACCCAGCGGGGGGAACTATGGCTACACCTTC.